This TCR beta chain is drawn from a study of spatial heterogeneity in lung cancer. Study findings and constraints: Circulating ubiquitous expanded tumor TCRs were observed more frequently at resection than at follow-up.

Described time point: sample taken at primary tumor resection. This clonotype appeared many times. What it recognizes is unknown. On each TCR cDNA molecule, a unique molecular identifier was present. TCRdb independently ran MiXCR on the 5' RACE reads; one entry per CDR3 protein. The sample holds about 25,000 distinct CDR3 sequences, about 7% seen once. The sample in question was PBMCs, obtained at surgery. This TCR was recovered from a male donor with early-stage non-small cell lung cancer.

The CDR3 loop is CASTGYTDTQYF. The CDR3 coding sequence is TGTGCCAGCACGGGGTACACAGATACGCAGTATTTT. This rearrangement joins TRBV12-3 or TRBV12-4 to TRBJ2-3; D perhaps matches TRBD2 (5 bases). The CDR3 extends over 12 amino acids. The V end was cut by 7 bases, the J end by 2 bases, with 7 bases between.